This T cell receptor beta chain was sequenced in a study of cytomegalovirus exposure and HLA in healthy donors. The PCR was carried out with 60 Vbeta primers and 13 Jbeta primers. Clones were read by immunoSEQ multiplex PCR, and TCRdb kept only the in-frame ones, dropping some. Among 150,000 to 180,000 clones, around 74% were seen once, and the ten largest hold about 2.6%. With 2 bases removed from V and 0 bases from J, the gap between germline ends came to 8 bases. This CDR3 comprises 15 residues. Looked up from germline, CDR1 is MNHEY and CDR2 is SVGAGI. Findings of the study overall: From TCR beta sequences, most subjects' HLA-A and HLA-B alleles were reportedly predicted accurately.

As concerns this clone: The target antigen is unknown.

Sequencing used PBMCs. This receptor was taken from a man younger than 35 in good health and CMV-seronegative. The chain is built from TRBV6-5 and TRBJ2-1; a possible D gene is TRBD1 (5 bases). The CDR3 here is CASSYRQTSYNEQFF. For the CDR3, the DNA is TGTGCCAGCAGTTACCGACAGACCTCCTACAATGAGCAGTTCTTC.